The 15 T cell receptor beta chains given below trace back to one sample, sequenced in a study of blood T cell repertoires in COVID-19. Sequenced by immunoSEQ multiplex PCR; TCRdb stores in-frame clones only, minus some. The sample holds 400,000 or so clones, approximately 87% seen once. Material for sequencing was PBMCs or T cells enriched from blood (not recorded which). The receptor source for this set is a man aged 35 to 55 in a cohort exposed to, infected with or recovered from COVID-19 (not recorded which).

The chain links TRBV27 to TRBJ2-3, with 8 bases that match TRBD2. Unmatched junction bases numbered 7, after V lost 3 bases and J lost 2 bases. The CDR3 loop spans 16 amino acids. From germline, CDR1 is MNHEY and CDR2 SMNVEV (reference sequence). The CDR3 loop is CASSFSLAGPTDTQYF. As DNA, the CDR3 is TGTGCCAGCAGTTTCTCGTTAGCGGGACCCACAGATACGCAGTATTTT.

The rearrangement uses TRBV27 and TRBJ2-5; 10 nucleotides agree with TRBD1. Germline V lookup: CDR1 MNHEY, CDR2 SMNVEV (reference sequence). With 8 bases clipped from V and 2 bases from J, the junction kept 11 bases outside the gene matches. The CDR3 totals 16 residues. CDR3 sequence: CASGRQGATNQETQYF. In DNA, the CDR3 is TGTGCCAGCGGGAGACAGGGGGCTACCAATCAAGAGACCCAGTACTTC.

DNA for the CDR3: TGCGCCAGCAGCTTGGACGGGACAGATAATGAAAAACTGTTTTTT. It codes for CASSLDGTDNEKLFF. J is TRBJ1-4 and V is TRBV5-1; 7 bases map to TRBD1. The V and J ends lost 0 bases and 4 bases, in that order; junction bases with no gene match: 3. The CDR3 has 15 amino acids. Germline values: CDR1 SGHRS, CDR2 YFSETQ.

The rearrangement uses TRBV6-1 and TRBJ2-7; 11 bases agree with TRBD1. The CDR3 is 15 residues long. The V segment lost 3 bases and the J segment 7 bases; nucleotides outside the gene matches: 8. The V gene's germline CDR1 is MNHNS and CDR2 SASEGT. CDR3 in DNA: TGTGCCAGCAGTGATTTTGGACAGGGGGCGCGTGAGCAGTACTTC. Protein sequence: CASSDFGQGAREQYF.

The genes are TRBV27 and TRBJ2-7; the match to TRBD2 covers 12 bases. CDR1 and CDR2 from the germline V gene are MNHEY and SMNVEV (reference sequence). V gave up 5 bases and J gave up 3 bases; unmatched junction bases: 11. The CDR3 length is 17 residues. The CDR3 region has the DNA TGTGCCAGCAGTCTAAAAAGAAGGACTAGCGGGGTCTACGAGCAGTACTTC. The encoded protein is CASSLKRRTSGVYEQYF.

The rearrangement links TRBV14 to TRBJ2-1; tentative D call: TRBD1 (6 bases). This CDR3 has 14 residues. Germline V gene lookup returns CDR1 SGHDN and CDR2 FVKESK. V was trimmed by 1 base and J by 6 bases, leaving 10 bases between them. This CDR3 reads CASSQVRGRNEQFF. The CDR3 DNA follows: TGTGCCAGCAGCCAAGTCAGGGGTCGCAATGAGCAGTTCTTC. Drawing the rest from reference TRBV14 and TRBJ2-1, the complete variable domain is EAGVTQFPSHSVIEKGQTVTLRCDPISGHDNLYWYRRVMGKEIKFLLHFVKESKQDESGMPNNRFLAERTGGTYSTLKVQPAELEDSGVYFCASSQVRGRNEQFFGPGTRLTVL.

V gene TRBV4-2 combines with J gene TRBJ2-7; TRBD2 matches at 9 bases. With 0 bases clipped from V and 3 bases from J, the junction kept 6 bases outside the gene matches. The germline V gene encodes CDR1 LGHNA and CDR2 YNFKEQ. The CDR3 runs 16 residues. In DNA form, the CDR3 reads TGTGCCAGCAGCCAAGATCGGGCTAGCGGGGTCTACGAGCAGTACTTC. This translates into CASSQDRASGVYEQYF.

The CDR3 region is CASSFPGGSTGELFF. The CDR3 DNA follows: TGTGCCAGCAGCTTCCCGGGAGGGAGCACCGGGGAGCTGTTTTTT. The chain uses TRBV7-9 and TRBJ2-2, with 8 positions matching TRBD2. Unmatched junction bases numbered 4, after V lost 3 bases and J lost 4 bases. Germline values: CDR1 SEHNR, CDR2 FQNEAQ (reference sequence). CDR3 length: 15 residues.

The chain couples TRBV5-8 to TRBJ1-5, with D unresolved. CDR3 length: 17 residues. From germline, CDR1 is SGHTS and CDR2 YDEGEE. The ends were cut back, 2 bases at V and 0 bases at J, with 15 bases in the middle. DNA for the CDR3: TGTGCCAGCAGCTTCAGGTCCCCCGGAAATAGCAATCAGCCCCAGCATTTT. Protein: CASSFRSPGNSNQPQHF.

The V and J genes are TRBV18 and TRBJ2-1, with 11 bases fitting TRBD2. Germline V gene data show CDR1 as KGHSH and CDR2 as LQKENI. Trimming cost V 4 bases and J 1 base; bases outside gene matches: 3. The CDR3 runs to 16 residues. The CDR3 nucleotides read TGTGCCAGCTCACTCATAGCGGGAGGGTCCTACAATGAGCAGTTCTTC. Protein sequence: CASSLIAGGSYNEQFF.

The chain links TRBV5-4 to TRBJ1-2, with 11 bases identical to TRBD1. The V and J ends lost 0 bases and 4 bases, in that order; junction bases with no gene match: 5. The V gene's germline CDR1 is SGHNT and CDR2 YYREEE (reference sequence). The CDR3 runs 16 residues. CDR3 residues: CASSLGTGGFAYGYTF. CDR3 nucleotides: TGTGCCAGCAGCTTGGGGACAGGGGGCTTCGCCTATGGCTACACCTTC.

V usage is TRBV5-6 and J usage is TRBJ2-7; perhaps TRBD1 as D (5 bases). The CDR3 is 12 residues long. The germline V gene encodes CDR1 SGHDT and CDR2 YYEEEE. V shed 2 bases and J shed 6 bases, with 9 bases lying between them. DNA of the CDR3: TGTGCCAGCAGCTTCGGCCAGGGCGAGCAGTACTTC. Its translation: CASSFGQGEQYF.

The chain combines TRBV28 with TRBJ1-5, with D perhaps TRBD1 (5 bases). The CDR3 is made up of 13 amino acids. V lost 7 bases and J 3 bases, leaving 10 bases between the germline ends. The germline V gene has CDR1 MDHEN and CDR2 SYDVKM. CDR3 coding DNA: TGTGCCAGCACCCGACAGATCAATCAGCCCCAGCATTTT. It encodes CASTRQINQPQHF.

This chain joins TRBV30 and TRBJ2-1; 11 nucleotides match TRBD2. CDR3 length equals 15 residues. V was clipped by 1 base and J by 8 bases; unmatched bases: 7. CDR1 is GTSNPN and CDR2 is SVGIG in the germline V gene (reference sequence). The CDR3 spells CAWSGTSGSRYEQFF. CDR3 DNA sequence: TGTGCCTGGAGTGGAACTAGCGGGAGTAGGTATGAGCAGTTCTTC.

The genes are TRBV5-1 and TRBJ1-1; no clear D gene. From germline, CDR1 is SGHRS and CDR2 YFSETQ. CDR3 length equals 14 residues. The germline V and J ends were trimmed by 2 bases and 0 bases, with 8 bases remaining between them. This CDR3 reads CASSFVSMNTEAFF. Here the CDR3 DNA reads TGCGCCAGCAGCTTTGTCAGTATGAACACTGAAGCTTTCTTT.